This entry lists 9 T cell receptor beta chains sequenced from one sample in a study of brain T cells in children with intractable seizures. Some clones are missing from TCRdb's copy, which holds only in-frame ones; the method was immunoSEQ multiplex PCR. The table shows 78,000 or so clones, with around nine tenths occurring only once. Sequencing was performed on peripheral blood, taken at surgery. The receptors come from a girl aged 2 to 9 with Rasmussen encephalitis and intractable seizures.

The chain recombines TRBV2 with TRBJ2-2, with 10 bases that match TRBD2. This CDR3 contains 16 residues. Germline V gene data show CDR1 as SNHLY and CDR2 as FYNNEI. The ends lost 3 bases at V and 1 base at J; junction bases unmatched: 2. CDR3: CASSDPSGGNTGELFF. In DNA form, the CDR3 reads TGTGCCAGCAGTGACCCTAGCGGGGGGAACACCGGGGAGCTGTTTTTT. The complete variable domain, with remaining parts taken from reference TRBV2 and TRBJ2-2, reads EPEVTQTPSHQVTQMGQEVILRCVPISNHLYFYWYRQILGQKVEFLVSFYNNEISEKSEIFDDQFSVERPDGSNFTLKIRSTKLEDSAMYFCASSDPSGGNTGELFFGEGSRLTVL.

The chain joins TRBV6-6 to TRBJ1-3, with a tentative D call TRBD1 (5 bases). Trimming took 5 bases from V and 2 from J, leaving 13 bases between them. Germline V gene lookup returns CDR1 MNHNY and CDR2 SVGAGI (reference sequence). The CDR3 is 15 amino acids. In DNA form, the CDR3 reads TGTGCCAGCAGTACCCCTGGGACCCCTGGAAACACCATATATTTT. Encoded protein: CASSTPGTPGNTIYF.

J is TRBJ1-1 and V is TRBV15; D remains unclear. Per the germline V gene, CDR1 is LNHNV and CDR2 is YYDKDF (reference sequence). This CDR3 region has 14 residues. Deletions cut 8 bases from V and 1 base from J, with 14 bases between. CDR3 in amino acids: CATGKDTANTEAFF. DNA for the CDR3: TGTGCCACCGGCAAAGATACAGCGAACACTGAAGCTTTCTTT.

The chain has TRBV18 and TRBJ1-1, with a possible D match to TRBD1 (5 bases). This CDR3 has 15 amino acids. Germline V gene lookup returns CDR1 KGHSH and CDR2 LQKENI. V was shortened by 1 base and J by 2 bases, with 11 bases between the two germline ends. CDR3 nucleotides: TGTGCCAGCTCACCACAGCAGGGACCAAACACTGAAGCTTTCTTT. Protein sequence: CASSPQQGPNTEAFF.

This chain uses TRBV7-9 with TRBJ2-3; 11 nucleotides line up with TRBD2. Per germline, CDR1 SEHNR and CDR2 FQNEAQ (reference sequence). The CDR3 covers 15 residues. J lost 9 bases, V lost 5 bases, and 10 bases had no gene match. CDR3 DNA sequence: TGTGCCAGCAGCCCGGGACTAGCGGAGACAGGGACGCAGTATTTT. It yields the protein CASSPGLAETGTQYF.

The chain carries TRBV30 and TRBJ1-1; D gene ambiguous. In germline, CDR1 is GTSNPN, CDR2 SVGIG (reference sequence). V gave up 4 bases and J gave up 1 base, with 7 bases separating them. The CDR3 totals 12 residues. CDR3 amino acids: CAWTYGNTEAFF. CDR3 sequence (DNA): TGTGCCTGGACCTATGGGAACACTGAAGCTTTCTTT.

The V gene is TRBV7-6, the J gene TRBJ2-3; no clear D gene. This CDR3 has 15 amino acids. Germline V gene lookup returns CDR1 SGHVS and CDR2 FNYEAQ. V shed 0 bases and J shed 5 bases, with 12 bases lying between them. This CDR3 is CASSLAGTVKDTQYF. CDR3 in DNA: TGTGCCAGCAGCTTAGCCGGCACGGTAAAAGATACGCAGTATTTT.

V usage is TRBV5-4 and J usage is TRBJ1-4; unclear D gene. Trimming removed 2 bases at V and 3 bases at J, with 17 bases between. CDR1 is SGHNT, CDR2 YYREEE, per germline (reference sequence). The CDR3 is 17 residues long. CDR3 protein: CASSFGTGWRSNEKLFF. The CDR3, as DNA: TGTGCCAGCAGCTTTGGTACCGGTTGGCGGTCTAATGAAAAACTGTTTTTT.

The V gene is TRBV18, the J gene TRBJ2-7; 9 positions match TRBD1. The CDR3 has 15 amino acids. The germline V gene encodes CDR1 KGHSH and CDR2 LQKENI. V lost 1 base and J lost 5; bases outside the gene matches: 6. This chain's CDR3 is CASSPLGTGRDEQYF. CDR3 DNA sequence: TGTGCCAGCTCACCACTCGGGACAGGGCGGGACGAGCAGTACTTC.